These T cell receptor beta chains were read from a single sample in a study of blood T cell repertoires in COVID-19. The protocol was immunoSEQ multiplex PCR, while the TCRdb copy is restricted to in-frame clones and leaves out a portion. The data contain approximately 100,000 clones, over 70% of them singletons. Sequencing used peripheral blood. The receptors were sampled from a human donor with acute or convalescent COVID-19. The donor label of this sample is uncertain. Both conserved end residues are trimmed from each CDR3. The order of the fields is V gene, CDR3 protein.

>TRBV5-1
ASSPQAGAVTAQY
>TRBV15
ATSRGRAGNEKLF
>TRBV5-1
ASSPGAGQGTDTQY
>TRBV5-1
ASSLMVGRETQY
>TRBV28
ASSSKRWRGGSYEQY
>TRBV7-3
ASSLGGLNEQF
>TRBV11-2
ASSQGGDNQPQH
>TRBV4-1
ASSQERRSWANVLT
>TRBV10-2
ASSESSYEKLF
>TRBV2
ASMDRTEKLF
>TRBV7-6
ASSPNRVRGNTIY
>TRBV7-8
ASSPLTGNGYT
>TRBV7-9
ASSRQGDNSPLH
>TRBV5-6
ASSRRTVYGYT
>TRBV2
ASSTVSPNQPQH
>TRBV4-2
ASRRGTEAF
>TRBV9
ASSRGQNNSPLH